These 10 T cell receptor beta chains were sequenced from one sample in a study of shared clonotypes between healthy human individuals. The assay was immunoSEQ multiplex PCR, and TCRdb's table has in-frame clones only and misses some. The sample has a few million clones; around nine tenths are singletons. Sequenced material: naive CD4+ T cells sorted from blood. Subset given: CD45RA+ positively selected. These receptors were collected from a man between 18 and 29 years old in good health.

The chain links TRBV30 to TRBJ2-1; 8 nucleotides agree with TRBD1. Germline CDR1 reads GTSNPN; CDR2 reads SVGIG (reference sequence). Trimming removed 1 base from V and 5 bases from J; junction bases left unmatched: 10. The CDR3 consists of 16 residues. The chain's CDR3 is CAWSGGGQGTNNEQFF. In DNA form, the CDR3 reads TGTGCCTGGAGTGGCGGTGGACAGGGAACGAACAATGAGCAGTTCTTC.

This chain connects TRBV5-1 to TRBJ2-1; tentative D call: TRBD2 (7 bases). Trimming shortened V by 4 bases and J by 7 bases, and 18 bases separated the two germline ends. The CDR3 consists of 15 residues. The germline CDR1 and CDR2 sequences are SGHRS and YFSETQ. Here the CDR3 reads CASSKGGAERNEQFF. In DNA form, the CDR3 reads TGCGCCAGCAGCAAAGGGGGGGCTGAAAGGAATGAGCAGTTCTTC. The full variable domain, its missing parts supplied by reference TRBV5-1 and TRBJ2-1, is KAGVTQTPRYLIKTRGQQVTLSCSPISGHRSVSWYQQTPGQGLQFLFEYFSETQRNKGNFPGRFSGRQFSNSRSEMNVSTLELGDSALYLCASSKGGAERNEQFFGPGTRLTVL.

The rearrangement uses TRBV4-1 and TRBJ2-7; 8 nucleotides match TRBD2. Germline V lookup: CDR1 MGHRA, CDR2 YSYEKL. The CDR3 totals 16 residues. Losses at the gene ends were 0 bases for V and 0 bases for J; bases not matched to a gene: 4. The DNA for the CDR3 is TGCGCCAGCAGCCAAGATCCCGGGACTAGCTCCTACGAGCAGTACTTC. It encodes CASSQDPGTSSYEQYF.

The chain uses TRBV2 and TRBJ2-7, with no clear D. Trimming removed 5 bases at V and 2 bases at J, with 13 bases between. Germline lookup yields CDR1 SNHLY and CDR2 FYNNEI. The CDR3 runs to 14 residues. The CDR3 bases are TGTGCCAGCAGTCGATCGGAGACCACCTACGAGCAGTACTTC. Translating gives CASSRSETTYEQYF.

This rearrangement joins TRBV4-3 to TRBJ2-7; D uncertain. The germline V gene has CDR1 LGHNA and CDR2 YSLEER. Trimming shortened V by 1 base and J by 6 bases, and 19 bases separated the two germline ends. CDR3 length: 16 residues. This chain's CDR3 is CASSQVESGWFGEQYF. Here the CDR3 DNA reads TGCGCCAGCAGCCAAGTGGAGAGTGGGTGGTTCGGCGAGCAGTACTTC.

In nucleotides, the CDR3 is TGTGCCAGCAGCGTAGATGAGGTCAGCGGGGAGCTGTTTTTT. It specifies CASSVDEVSGELFF. The J gene is TRBJ2-2, the V gene TRBV9; the D is unclear. Germline values: CDR1 SGDLS, CDR2 YYNGEE. V gave up 0 bases and J gave up 7 bases, with 10 bases separating them. The CDR3 is 14 residues long.

The rearrangement joins TRBV30 to TRBJ1-1, with TRBD1 matching over 9 bases. The CDR3 has 13 residues. Germline V gives CDR1 GTSNPN, CDR2 SVGIG (reference sequence). V was clipped by 5 bases and J by 4 bases; unmatched bases: 5. The CDR3 DNA is TGTGCCTGGGGACAGGGGCATCGCACTGAAGCTTTCTTT. Translating it yields CAWGQGHRTEAFF.

As concerns this clone: The sample contains more than one DNA sequence encoding this CDR3. The chain employs TRBV5-1 and TRBJ2-3; 8 positions match TRBD1. Germline CDR1 and CDR2: SGHRS and YFSETQ. The CDR3 covers 14 residues. Germline trimming cut 3 bases from V and 4 bases from J; bases unmatched to any gene: 4. CDR3: CASSSDRGADTQYF. Here the CDR3 DNA reads TGCGCCAGCAGCTCTGACAGGGGCGCAGATACGCAGTATTTT.

This clone was seen only a few times. V gene TRBV6-6 combines with J gene TRBJ1-5; D remains ambiguous. V gave up 6 bases and J gave up 3 bases, with 6 bases separating them. Per the germline V gene, CDR1 is MNHNY and CDR2 is SVGAGI (reference sequence). The CDR3 covers 12 residues. The CDR3 here is CASRPVNQPQHF. The CDR3, as DNA: TGTGCCAGCAGACCGGTCAATCAGCCCCAGCATTTT.

The chain carries TRBV5-1 and TRBJ2-7, with no clear D. CDR1 is SGHRS and CDR2 is YFSETQ in the germline V gene. This CDR3 is built from 16 residues. V lost 2 bases to trimming and J lost 0 bases, with 15 bases between them. The chain's CDR3 is CASSLYPPAVSYEQYF. The CDR3 coding sequence is TGCGCCAGCAGCTTATATCCCCCGGCAGTCTCCTACGAGCAGTACTTC.